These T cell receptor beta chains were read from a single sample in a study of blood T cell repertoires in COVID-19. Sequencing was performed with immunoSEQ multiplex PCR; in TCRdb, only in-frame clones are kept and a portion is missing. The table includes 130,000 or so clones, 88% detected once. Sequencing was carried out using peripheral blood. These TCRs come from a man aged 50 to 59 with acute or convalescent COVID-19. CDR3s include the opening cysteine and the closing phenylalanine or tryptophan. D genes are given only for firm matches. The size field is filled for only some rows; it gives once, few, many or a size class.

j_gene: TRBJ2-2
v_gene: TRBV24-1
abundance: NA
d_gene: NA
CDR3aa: CATSDWRGGAGELFF
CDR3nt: TGTGCCACCAGTGATTGGCGGGGCGGTGCCGGGGAGCTGTTTTTT

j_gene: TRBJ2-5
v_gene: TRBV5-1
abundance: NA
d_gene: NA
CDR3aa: CASSLALRETQYF
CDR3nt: TGCGCCAGCAGCTTGGCCTTGAGAGAGACCCAGTACTTC

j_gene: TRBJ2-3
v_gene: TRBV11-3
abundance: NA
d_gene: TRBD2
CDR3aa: CASSPGTIDTDTQYF
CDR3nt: TGTGCCAGCAGCCCCGGGACTATAGACACAGATACACAGTATTTT

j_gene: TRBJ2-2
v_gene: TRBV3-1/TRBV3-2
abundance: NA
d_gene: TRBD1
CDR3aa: CASSQPTGGGTGELFF
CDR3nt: TGTGCCAGCAGCCAACCGACAGGGGGTGGCACCGGGGAGCTGTTTTTT

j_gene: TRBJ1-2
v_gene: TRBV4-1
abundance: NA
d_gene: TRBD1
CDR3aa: CASSQPGQVLYGYTF
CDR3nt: TGCGCCAGCAGCCAGCCGGGACAGGTCCTTTACGGCTACACCTTC

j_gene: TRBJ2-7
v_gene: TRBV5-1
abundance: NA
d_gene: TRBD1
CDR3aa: CASSLGGTGFYEQYF
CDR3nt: TGCGCCAGCAGCTTGGGAGGGACAGGTTTCTACGAGCAGTACTTC

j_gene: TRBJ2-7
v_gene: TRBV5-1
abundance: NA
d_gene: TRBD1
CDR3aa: CASSLGTGGTYEQYF
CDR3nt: TGCGCCAGCAGCCTGGGGACAGGGGGAACCTACGAGCAGTACTTC

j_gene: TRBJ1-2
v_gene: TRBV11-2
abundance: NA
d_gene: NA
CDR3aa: CASSPGPLQGYTF
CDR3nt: TGTGCCAGCAGCCCGGGTCCTCTCCAGGGGTACACCTTC

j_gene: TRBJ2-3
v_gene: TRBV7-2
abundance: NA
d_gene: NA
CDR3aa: CASSTDPADTQYF
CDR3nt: TGTGCCAGCAGCACAGATCCGGCGGATACGCAGTATTTT

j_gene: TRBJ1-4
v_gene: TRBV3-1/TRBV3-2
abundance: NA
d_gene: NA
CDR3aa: CASSQDTREKLFF
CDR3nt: TGTGCCAGCAGCCAAGATACGCGGGAAAAACTGTTTTTT

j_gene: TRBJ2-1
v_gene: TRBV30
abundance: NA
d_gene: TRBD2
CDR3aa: CASRTSGAHNEQFF
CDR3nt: TGTGCCTCCAGAACTAGCGGGGCCCACAATGAGCAGTTCTTC

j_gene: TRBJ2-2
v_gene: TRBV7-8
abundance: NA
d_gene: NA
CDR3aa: CASSLVPAGELFF
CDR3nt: TGTGCCAGCAGCTTAGTCCCTGCCGGGGAGCTGTTTTTT

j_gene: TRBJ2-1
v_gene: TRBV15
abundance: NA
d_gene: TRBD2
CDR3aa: CATSRLRGGGIGDIEQFF
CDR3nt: TGTGCCACCAGCAGACTCCGGGGGGGCGGGATAGGGGACATTGAGCAGTTCTTC

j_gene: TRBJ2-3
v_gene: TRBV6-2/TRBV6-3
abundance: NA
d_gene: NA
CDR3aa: CASSFDSFTDTQYF
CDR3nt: TGTGCCAGCAGTTTCGACAGTTTCACAGATACGCAGTATTTT

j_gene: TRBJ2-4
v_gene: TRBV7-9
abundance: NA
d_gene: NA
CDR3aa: CASSLPGSDKNIQYF
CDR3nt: TGTGCCAGCAGCTTACCAGGTTCGGACAAAAACATTCAGTACTTC

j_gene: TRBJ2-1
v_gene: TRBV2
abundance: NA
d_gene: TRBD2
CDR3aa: CASRKLAGVNNEQFF
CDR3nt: TGTGCCAGCAGGAAACTAGCGGGAGTGAACAATGAGCAGTTCTTC

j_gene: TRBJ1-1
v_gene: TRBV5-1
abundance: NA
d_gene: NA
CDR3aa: CASSFAGNTEAFF
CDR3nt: TGCGCCAGCAGCTTCGCAGGGAACACTGAAGCTTTCTTT

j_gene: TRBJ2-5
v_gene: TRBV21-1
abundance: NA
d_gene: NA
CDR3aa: CASSKAQGRVRGETQYF
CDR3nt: TGTGCCAGCAGCAAAGCTCAAGGGCGGGTCAGGGGAGAGACCCAGTACTTC

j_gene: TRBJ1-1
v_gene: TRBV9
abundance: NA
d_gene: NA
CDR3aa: CASSVAAANYAEAFF
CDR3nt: TGTGCCAGCAGCGTAGCCGCAGCCAACTACGCTGAAGCTTTCTTT

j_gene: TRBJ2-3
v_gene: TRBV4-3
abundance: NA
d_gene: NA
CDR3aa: CASSQDWWGGTDTQYF
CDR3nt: TGCGCCAGCAGCCAAGATTGGTGGGGAGGCACAGATACGCAGTATTTT

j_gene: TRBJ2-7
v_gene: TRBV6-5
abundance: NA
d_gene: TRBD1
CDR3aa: CASSYGQGASEQYF
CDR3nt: TGTGCCAGCAGTTACGGGCAGGGGGCATCCGAGCAGTACTTC

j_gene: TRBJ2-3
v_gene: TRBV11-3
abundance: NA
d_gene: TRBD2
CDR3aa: CASSLRLANTDTQYF
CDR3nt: TGTGCCAGCAGCCTCAGACTAGCCAACACAGATACGCAGTATTTT

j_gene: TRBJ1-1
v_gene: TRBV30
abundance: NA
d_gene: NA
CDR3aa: CAWRGGNTEAFF
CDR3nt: TGTGCCTGGAGGGGGGGGAACACTGAAGCTTTCTTT

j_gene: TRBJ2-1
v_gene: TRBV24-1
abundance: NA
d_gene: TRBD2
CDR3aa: CATSDPTSGSREQFF
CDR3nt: TGTGCCACCAGTGATCCGACTAGCGGGAGTCGGGAGCAGTTCTTC

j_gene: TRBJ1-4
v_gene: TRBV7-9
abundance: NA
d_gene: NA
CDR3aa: CASSKTGRANEKLFF
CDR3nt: TGTGCCAGCAGCAAGACGGGGAGGGCTAATGAAAAACTGTTTTTT

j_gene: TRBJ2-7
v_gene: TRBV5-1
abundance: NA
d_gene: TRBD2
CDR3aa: CASSFVSPLLAGGFYEQYF
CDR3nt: TGCGCCAGCAGCTTCGTTTCACCATTACTAGCGGGAGGGTTCTACGAGCAGTACTTC

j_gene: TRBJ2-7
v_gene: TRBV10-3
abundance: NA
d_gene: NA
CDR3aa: CAISEGGPYYEQYF
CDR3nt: TGTGCCATCAGTGAGGGGGGCCCCTACTACGAGCAGTACTTC

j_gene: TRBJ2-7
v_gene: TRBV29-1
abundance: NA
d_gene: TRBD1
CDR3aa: CSVEVQGVDYEQYF
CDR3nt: TGCAGCGTTGAAGTACAGGGGGTGGACTACGAGCAGTACTTC

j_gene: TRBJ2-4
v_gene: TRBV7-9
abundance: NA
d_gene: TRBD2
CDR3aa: CASSSPQAGGLVIQYF
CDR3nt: TGTGCCAGCAGCTCACCCCAAGCGGGAGGGCTGGTCATTCAGTACTTC

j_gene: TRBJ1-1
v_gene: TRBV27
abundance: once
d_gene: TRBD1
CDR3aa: CASRTLRGATEAFF
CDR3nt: TGTGCCAGCAGGACACTCAGGGGGGCCACTGAAGCTTTCTTT

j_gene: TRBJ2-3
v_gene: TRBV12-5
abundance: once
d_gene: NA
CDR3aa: CASGKSQMPGTDTQYF
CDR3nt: TGTGCTAGTGGCAAATCACAGATGCCTGGCACAGATACGCAGTATTTT

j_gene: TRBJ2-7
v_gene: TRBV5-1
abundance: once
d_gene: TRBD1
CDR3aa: CASSRTGTVLYEQYF
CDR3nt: TGCGCCAGCAGCCGAACCGGGACAGTCCTATACGAGCAGTACTTC